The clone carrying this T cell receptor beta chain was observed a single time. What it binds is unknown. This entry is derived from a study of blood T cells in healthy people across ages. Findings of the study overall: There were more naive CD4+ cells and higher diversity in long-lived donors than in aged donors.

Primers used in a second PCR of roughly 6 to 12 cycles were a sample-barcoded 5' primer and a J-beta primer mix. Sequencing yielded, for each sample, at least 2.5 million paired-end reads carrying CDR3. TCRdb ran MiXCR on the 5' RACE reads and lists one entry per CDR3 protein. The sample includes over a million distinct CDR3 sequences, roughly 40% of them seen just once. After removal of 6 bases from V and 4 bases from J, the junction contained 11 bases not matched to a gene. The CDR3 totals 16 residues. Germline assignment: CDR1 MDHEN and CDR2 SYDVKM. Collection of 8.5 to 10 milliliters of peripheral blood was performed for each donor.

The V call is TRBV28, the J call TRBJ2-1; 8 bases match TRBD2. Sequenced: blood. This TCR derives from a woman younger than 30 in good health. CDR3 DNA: TGTGCCAGCAGGGTCCCTACTAGCGGCTCGTACAATGAGCAGTTCTTC. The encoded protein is CASRVPTSGSYNEQFF.